The clone carrying this TCR beta chain was detected many times. The TCR beta CDR3 regions underwent amplification using RNA transcripts as the source. The HTBI set primed first-round TCR CDR3 RT-PCR. TCRdb recomputed calls from the multiplex PCR reads with MiXCR, one row per CDR3 protein. The table has 300,000 to 400,000 distinct CDR3 sequences, about 20% seen once. The data are from a study of T cells in Graves' hyperthyroidism and ophthalmopathy. This CDR3 is 14 amino acids long. The trim removed 4 bases at V and 4 bases at J, leaving 3 bases unmatched. CDR1 and CDR2 (germline): SGHVS, FQNEAQ. The receptor was derived from a woman aged 45-59 years with Graves' hyperthyroidism. V is TRBV7-8 and J is TRBJ1-2; 10 bases line up with TRBD1. Sample: blood. The CDR3 nucleotides are TGTGCCAGCAGCTGGGGACAGGGGAGCTATGGCTACACCTTC. Its protein product is CASSWGQGSYGYTF.